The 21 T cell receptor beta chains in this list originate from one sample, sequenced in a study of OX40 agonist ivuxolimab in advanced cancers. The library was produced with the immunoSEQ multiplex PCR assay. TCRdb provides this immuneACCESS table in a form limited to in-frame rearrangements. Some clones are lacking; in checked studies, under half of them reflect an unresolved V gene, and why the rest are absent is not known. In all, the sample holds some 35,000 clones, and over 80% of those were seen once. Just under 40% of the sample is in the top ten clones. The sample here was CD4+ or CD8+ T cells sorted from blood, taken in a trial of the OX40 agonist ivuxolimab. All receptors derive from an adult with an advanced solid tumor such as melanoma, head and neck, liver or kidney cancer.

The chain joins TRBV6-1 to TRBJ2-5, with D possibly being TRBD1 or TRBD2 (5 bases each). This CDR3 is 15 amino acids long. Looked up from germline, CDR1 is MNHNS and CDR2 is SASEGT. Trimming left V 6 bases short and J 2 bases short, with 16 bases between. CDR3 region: CASSRPGRTQETQYF. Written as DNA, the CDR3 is TGTGCCAGCAGCCGTCCGGGACGGACACAAGAGACCCAGTACTTC.

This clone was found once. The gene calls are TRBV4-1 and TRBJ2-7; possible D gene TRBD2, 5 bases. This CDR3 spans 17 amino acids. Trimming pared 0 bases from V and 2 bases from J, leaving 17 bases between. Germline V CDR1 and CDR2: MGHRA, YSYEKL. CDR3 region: CASSQDLLRGFTYEQYF. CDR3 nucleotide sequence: TGCGCCAGCAGCCAAGATCTTCTTCGGGGATTTACCTACGAGCAGTACTTC.

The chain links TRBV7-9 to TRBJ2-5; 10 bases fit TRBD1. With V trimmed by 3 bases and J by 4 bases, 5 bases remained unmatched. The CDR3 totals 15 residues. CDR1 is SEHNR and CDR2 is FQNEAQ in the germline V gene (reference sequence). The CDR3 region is CASSFGQGGGETQYF. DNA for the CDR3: TGTGCCAGCAGCTTCGGACAGGGGGGTGGAGAGACCCAGTACTTC.

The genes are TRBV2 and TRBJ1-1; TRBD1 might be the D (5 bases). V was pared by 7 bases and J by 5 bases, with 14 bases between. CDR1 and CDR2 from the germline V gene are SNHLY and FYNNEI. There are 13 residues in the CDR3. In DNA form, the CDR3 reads TGTGCCAGCACCAGCGCGGGGGGGACTGAAGCTTTCTTT. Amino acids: CASTSAGGTEAFF.

The CDR3 here is CASSLARGELFF. The CDR3 DNA follows: TGTGCCAGCAGCTTGGCCAGGGGGGAGCTGTTTTTT. This chain connects TRBV5-5 to TRBJ2-2, with D unclear. Looked up from germline, CDR1 is SGHKS and CDR2 is YYEKEE (reference sequence). The CDR3 runs to 12 residues. V gave up 0 bases and J gave up 8 bases, with 5 bases separating them.

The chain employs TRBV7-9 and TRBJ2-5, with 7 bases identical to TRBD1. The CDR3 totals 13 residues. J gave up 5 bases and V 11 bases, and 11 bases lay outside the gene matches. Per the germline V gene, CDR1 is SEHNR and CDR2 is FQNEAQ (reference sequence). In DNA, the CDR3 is TGTGCCCACGCAGGGGGTAGCGCGGAGACCCAGTACTTC. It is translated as CAHAGGSAETQYF.

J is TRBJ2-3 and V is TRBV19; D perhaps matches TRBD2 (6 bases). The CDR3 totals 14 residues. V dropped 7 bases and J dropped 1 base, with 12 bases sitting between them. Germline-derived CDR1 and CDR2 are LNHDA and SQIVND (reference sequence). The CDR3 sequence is CASMEGGGTDTQYF. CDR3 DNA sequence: TGTGCCAGTATGGAGGGTGGAGGCACAGATACGCAGTATTTT.

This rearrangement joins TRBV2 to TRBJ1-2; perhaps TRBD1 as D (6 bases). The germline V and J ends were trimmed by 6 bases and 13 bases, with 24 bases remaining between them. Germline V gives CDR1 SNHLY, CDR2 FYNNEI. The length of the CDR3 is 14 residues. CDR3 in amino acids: CASRPGTQTMGVTF. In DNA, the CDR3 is TGTGCCAGCAGACCCGGGACACAGACTATGGGAGTCACCTTC.

CDR3 DNA: TGTGCCACCAGCAGAGTCCCGGGACAGGGCCGTTCGGATACGCAGTATTTT. It codes for CATSRVPGQGRSDTQYF. The rearrangement joins TRBV15 to TRBJ2-3; 9 bases fit TRBD1. V was pared by 1 base and J by 6 bases, with 11 bases of the junction left unmatched. Germline-derived CDR1 and CDR2 are LNHNV and YYDKDF (reference sequence). There are 17 residues in the CDR3.

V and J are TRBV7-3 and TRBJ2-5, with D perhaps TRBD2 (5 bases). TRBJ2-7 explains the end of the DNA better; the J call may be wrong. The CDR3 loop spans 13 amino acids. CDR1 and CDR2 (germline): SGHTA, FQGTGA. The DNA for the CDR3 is TGTGCCAGCAGCCGCTCCCAGGACTCCGAGCAGTACTTC. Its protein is CASSRSQDSEQYF.

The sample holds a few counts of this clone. The CDR3 region is CASSYTGTNTGELFF. The CDR3 DNA reads as TGTGCCAGCAGCTATACAGGGACGAACACCGGGGAGCTGTTTTTT. The chain couples TRBV9 to TRBJ2-2; TRBD1 might be the D (6 bases). Germline lookup yields CDR1 SGDLS and CDR2 YYNGEE. The CDR3 sequence is 15 residues long. V was shortened by 4 bases and J by 0 bases, with 10 bases between the two germline ends.

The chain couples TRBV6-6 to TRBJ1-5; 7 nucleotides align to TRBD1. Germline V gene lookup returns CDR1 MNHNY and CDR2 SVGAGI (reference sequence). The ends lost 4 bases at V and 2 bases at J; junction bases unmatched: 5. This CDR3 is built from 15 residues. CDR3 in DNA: TGTGCCAGCAGTTCCCCAGGGGGGGGCAATCAGCCCCAGCATTTT. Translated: CASSSPGGGNQPQHF.

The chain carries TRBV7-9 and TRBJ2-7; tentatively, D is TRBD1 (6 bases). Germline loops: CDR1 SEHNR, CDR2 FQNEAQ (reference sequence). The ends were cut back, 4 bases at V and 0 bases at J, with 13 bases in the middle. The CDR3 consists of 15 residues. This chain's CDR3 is CASSSQGQSSYEQYF. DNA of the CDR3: TGTGCCAGCAGCTCCCAGGGACAATCCTCCTACGAGCAGTACTTC.

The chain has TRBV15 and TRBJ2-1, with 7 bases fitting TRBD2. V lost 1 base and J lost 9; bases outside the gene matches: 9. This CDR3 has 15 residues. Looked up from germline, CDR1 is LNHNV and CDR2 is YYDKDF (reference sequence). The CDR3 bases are TGTGCCACCAGCAGAGTGGCTAGCGGCTTAACTGAGCAGTTCTTC. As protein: CATSRVASGLTEQFF. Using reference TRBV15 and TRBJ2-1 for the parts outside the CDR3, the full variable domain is DAMVIQNPRYQVTQFGKPVTLSCSQTLNHNVMYWYQQKSSQAPKLLFHYYDKDFNNEADTPDNFQSRRPNTSFCFLDIRSPGLGDTAMYLCATSRVASGLTEQFFGPGTRLTVL.

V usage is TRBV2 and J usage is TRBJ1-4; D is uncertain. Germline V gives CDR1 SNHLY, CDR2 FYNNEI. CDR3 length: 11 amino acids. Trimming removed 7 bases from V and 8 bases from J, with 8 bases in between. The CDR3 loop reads CASNDREKLFF. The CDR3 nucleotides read TGTGCCAGCAACGATAGGGAAAAACTGTTTTTT.

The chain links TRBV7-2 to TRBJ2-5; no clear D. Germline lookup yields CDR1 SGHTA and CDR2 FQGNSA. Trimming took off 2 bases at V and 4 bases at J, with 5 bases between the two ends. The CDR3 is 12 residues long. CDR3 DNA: TGTGCCAGCAGCTTATCAGGAGAGACCCAGTACTTC. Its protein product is CASSLSGETQYF.

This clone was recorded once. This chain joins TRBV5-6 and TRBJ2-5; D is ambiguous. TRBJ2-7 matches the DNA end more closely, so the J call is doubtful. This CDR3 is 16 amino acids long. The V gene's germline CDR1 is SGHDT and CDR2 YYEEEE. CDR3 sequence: CASSLGSASLSYEQYF. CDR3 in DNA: TGTGCCAGCAGCTTGGGGTCGGCAAGCCTCTCCTACGAGCAGTACTTC.

The chain's CDR3 is CASSDRTSGDYNEQFF. The CDR3 DNA is TGTGCCAGTAGTGACAGGACTAGCGGGGACTACAATGAGCAGTTCTTC. The genes are TRBV19 and TRBJ2-1; TRBD2 agrees at 12 bases. CDR1 and CDR2 (germline): LNHDA, SQIVND (reference sequence). The length of the CDR3 is 16 residues. V lost 5 bases, J lost 3 bases, and 5 bases stayed unmatched.

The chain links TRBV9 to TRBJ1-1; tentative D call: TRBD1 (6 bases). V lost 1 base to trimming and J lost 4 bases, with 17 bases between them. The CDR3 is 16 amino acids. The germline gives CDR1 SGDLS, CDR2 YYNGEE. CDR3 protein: CASSVSVGGGGTEAFF. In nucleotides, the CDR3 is TGTGCCAGCAGCGTATCAGTGGGAGGGGGAGGCACTGAAGCTTTCTTT.

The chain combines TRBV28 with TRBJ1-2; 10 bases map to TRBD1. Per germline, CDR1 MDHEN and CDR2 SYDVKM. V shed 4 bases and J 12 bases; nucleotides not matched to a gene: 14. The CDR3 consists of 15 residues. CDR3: CASSSTGGATIIDTF. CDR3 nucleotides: TGTGCCAGCAGTTCGACAGGGGGCGCAACAATAATCGACACCTTC.

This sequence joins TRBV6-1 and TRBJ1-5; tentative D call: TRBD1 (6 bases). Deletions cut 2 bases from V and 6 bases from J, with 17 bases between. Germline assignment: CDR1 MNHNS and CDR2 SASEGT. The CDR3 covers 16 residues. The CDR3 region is CASSESPMGGGQPQHF. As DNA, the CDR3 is TGTGCCAGCAGTGAATCCCCTATGGGGGGCGGTCAGCCCCAGCATTTT.